This T cell receptor (beta chain) stems from a study of blood T cell repertoires in COVID-19. Study details: T cells, B-cell-depleted T cells, or PBMCs supplied cDNA or gDNA.

Profiling relied on immunoSEQ multiplex PCR, and the TCRdb table lists in-frame clones only, not all of them. Altogether 190,000 or so clones are present, around 80% being singletons, with the ten largest covering 2.8%. The CDR3 loop spans 17 amino acids. V lost 5 bases, J lost 0 bases, and 14 bases lay in between. Germline V CDR1 and CDR2: SNHLY, FYNNEI. The source of this sequence is a woman of 80 years or more with active or convalescent COVID-19. The J gene is TRBJ2-6, the V gene TRBV2; D is unclear. The sample taken for sequencing was peripheral blood. The CDR3 region is CASSPRDTFSGANVLTF. The CDR3, as DNA: TGTGCCAGCAGTCCTCGAGACACGTTCTCTGGGGCCAACGTCCTGACTTTC.